This T cell receptor beta chain emerged from a study of technical replicates of blood from several donors. Clones were sequenced by immunoSEQ multiplex PCR, and TCRdb holds only the in-frame ones, with some missing. This table holds about 74,000 clones, approximately 96% found once. With 0 bases clipped from V and 1 base from J, the junction kept 8 bases outside the gene matches. The CDR3 is 18 amino acids. In germline, CDR1 is SGDLS, CDR2 YYNGEE. This clone was detected once. This TCR came from a human donor in good health. The sequenced sample consisted of T cells isolated from PBMCs. J is TRBJ2-1 and V is TRBV9, with TRBD2 identical over 9 bases. Written as DNA, the CDR3 is TGTGCCAGCAGCGTAGGTAGGCTCGCGGGAGGGTCCTACAATGAGCAGTTCTTC. Translated: CASSVGRLAGGSYNEQFF.